This T cell receptor beta chain appears in the sequencing data of a study of T cell responses to AZD1222 COVID-19 vaccine. The protocol was immunoSEQ multiplex PCR, while the TCRdb copy is restricted to in-frame clones and leaves out a portion. In the table there are roughly 110,000 clones, about 92% of which are singletons. On this clone: The antigen is undetermined.

Study-level findings and limits: Every sample of the repertoires postdated the peak T cell response.

This CDR3 region has 15 residues. Germline V gene data show CDR1 as SGHTA and CDR2 as FQGNSA. The V and J ends lost 5 bases and 3 bases, in that order; junction bases with no gene match: 6. Material: peripheral blood, obtained 28 days after the second AZD1222 dose. The sequence was obtained from an adult who received the AZD1222 COVID-19 vaccine. The chain couples TRBV7-2 to TRBJ1-4; 7 nucleotides align to TRBD1. The chain's CDR3 is CASSAGQVANEKLFF. CDR3 DNA sequence: TGTGCCAGCAGCGCAGGACAGGTCGCTAATGAAAAACTGTTTTTT. The full variable domain, completed using reference TRBV7-2 and TRBJ1-4, is GAGVSQSPSNKVTEKGKDVELRCDPISGHTALYWYRQSLGQGLEFLIYFQGNSAPDKSGLPSDRFSAERTGGSVSTLTIQRTQQEDSAVYLCASSAGQVANEKLFFGSGTQLSVL.